These 14 T cell receptor beta chains were all obtained from the same sample, sequenced in a study of T cells in Graves' hyperthyroidism and ophthalmopathy. The TCR beta CDR3 regions underwent amplification using RNA transcripts as the source. First-round RT-PCR with HTBI primers amplified the TCR CDR3 region. TCRdb ran MiXCR on the multiplex PCR reads and lists one entry per CDR3 protein. Among about 550,000 distinct CDR3 sequences listed, more than 20% were seen once. Material: blood. Receptors originate from a man aged 18 to 29 with Graves' hyperthyroidism.

This CDR3 is CSARRALGRNYGYTF. The CDR3 coding sequence is TGCAGTGCTAGAAGAGCCCTGGGCAGGAACTATGGCTACACCTTC. The chain recombines TRBV20-1 with TRBJ1-2; unclear D gene. The germline V and J ends were trimmed by 2 bases and 2 bases, with 15 bases remaining between them. The V gene's germline CDR1 is DFQATT and CDR2 SNEGSKA (reference sequence). The length of the CDR3 is 15 residues.

V usage is TRBV10-3 and J usage is TRBJ1-2; TRBD1 matches at 11 bases. V was pared by 6 bases and J by 6 bases, with 3 bases of the junction left unmatched. The V gene's germline CDR1 is ENHRY and CDR2 SYGVKD. This CDR3 is built from 13 residues. CDR3 protein: CAIRDRGPDGYTF. The CDR3 nucleotides are TGTGCCATCAGGGACAGGGGGCCTGATGGCTACACCTTC.

This clonotype was detected many times. The chain has TRBV7-8 and TRBJ2-5, with D possibly called TRBD1 or TRBD2 (5 bases each). The germline V gene encodes CDR1 SGHVS and CDR2 FQNEAQ. Trimming shortened V by 4 bases and J by 3 bases, and 18 bases separated the two germline ends. There are 16 residues in the CDR3. Here the CDR3 reads CASSSRRGRTKETQYF. CDR3 in DNA: TGTGCCAGCAGCTCCAGAAGGGGACGGACGAAAGAGACCCAGTACTTC.

V is TRBV28 and J is TRBJ2-7, with 9 bases lining up with TRBD1. Germline lookup yields CDR1 MDHEN and CDR2 SYDVKM. The trim removed 6 bases at V and 7 bases at J, leaving 10 bases unmatched. This CDR3 spans 14 amino acids. DNA of the CDR3: TGTGCCAGCAGCCCCGGGACAGGGCGGAATGAGCAGTACTTC. Translating it yields CASSPGTGRNEQYF.

This clonotype has ten or more counts. The chain has TRBV2 and TRBJ2-7, with D tentatively TRBD2 (6 bases). The CDR3 covers 12 residues. Trimming shortened V by 11 bases and J by 4 bases, and 15 bases separated the two germline ends. Germline V gene lookup returns CDR1 SNHLY and CDR2 FYNNEI. CDR3 nucleotides: TGTGCCTCAAAAGGGAGGTGGTACGAGCAGTACTTC. It codes for CASKGRWYEQYF.

Ten or more counts support this clonotype. The chain couples TRBV24-1 to TRBJ1-1; maybe TRBD1 (6 bases). Trimming removed 3 bases at V and 4 bases at J, with 14 bases between. This CDR3 contains 15 residues. Germline CDR1 and CDR2: KGHDR and SFDVKD. The CDR3 DNA follows: TGTGCCACCAGTGATGGCCGACAGGCGGGCACTGAAGCTTTCTTT. This sequence encodes CATSDGRQAGTEAFF.

This clonotype was counted ten times or more. The chain links TRBV27 to TRBJ1-1; 9 nucleotides agree with TRBD1. The CDR3 is 17 amino acids. Looked up from germline, CDR1 is MNHEY and CDR2 is SMNVEV (reference sequence). The junction had 10 bases not matched to a gene; V was cut back by 5 bases and J by 0 bases. The CDR3 reads CASSPIAWDRVNTEAFF. The CDR3, as DNA: TGTGCCAGCAGTCCTATTGCCTGGGACAGGGTGAACACTGAAGCTTTCTTT.

The genes are TRBV12-3 or TRBV12-4 and TRBJ1-2; a possible D gene is TRBD1 (5 bases). This CDR3 comprises 14 residues. With 5 bases removed from V and 6 bases from J, the gap between germline ends came to 16 bases. CDR3 sequence reads: CASSLTRGMDGYTF. The CDR3 DNA is TGTGCCAGCAGTCTGACCCGGGGGATGGATGGCTACACCTTC.

Remarks on this clonotype: No conserved phenylalanine or tryptophan is present at the end of the CDR3, so a read error is the likely explanation. The V gene is TRBV28, the J gene TRBJ2-7; D is possibly TRBD1 (5 bases). Per germline, CDR1 MDHEN and CDR2 SYDVKM. The V and J ends lost 6 bases and 2 bases respectively, with 11 bases between them. The CDR3 extends over 13 amino acids. CDR3 in DNA: TGTGCCAGCAGACCTACAGGTACCTACGAGCAGTACTAC. This encodes CASRPTGTYEQYY.

This chain links TRBV2 with TRBJ2-5; TRBD2 aligns across 9 bases. The CDR3 contains 14 residues. Germline V lookup: CDR1 SNHLY, CDR2 FYNNEI. Losses at the gene ends were 7 bases for V and 4 bases for J; bases not matched to a gene: 7. The CDR3 sequence: CASTAVAGVETQYF. The CDR3 nucleotides read TGTGCCAGCACAGCGGTAGCGGGGGTAGAGACCCAGTACTTC.

Comment on this clonotype: This sequence may be a read error, since a much larger clone differs from it by one base. In this CDR3 the conserved last residue, phenylalanine or tryptophan, is missing, so a read error is likely. The chain employs TRBV2 and TRBJ2-2, with 8 bases that match TRBD1. V shed 10 bases and J 5 bases; nucleotides not matched to a gene: 6. The germline V gene encodes CDR1 SNHLY and CDR2 FYNNEI. The CDR3 has 13 residues. The chain's CDR3 is CATRDRQTGELFV. In DNA, the CDR3 is TGTGCCACCCGGGACAGGCAAACCGGGGAGCTGTTTGTT.

This clonotype was detected ten times or more. The junction and the germline gene differ at one end; a read error may be behind it. The chain couples TRBV6-2 or TRBV6-3 to TRBJ2-7; D is unresolved. Germline assignment: CDR1 MNHEY and CDR2 SVGEGT. The CDR3 has 12 amino acids. The DNA for the CDR3 is TGTGCCAGCAGCCACAGAGAGGAAGTAAAATGCTTC. Amino acids: CASSHREEVKCF.

This clonotype has at least ten counts. The chain links TRBV6-1 to TRBJ1-1, with D possibly matching TRBD1 (5 bases). The ends were cut back, 3 bases at V and 7 bases at J, with 18 bases in the middle. Germline CDR1 MNHNS, CDR2 SASEGT. This CDR3 is 15 amino acids long. The CDR3: CASSEGPGLSLEAFF. CDR3 DNA: TGTGCCAGCAGTGAGGGTCCGGGACTGTCACTTGAAGCTTTCTTT.

This clonotype was seen ten or more times. The chain recombines TRBV12-3 or TRBV12-4 with TRBJ1-5, with D tentatively TRBD1 (6 bases). The ends were cut back, 0 bases at V and 0 bases at J, with 12 bases in the middle. There are 17 residues in the CDR3. The CDR3 is CASSLAAGQDSNQPQHF. CDR3 DNA: TGTGCCAGCAGTTTAGCGGCGGGACAAGATAGCAATCAGCCCCAGCATTTT.